This T cell receptor beta chain was documented in a study of T-cell memory formation after mild COVID-19. This clonotype was observed a handful of times. TCRdb re-derived calls from the 5' RACE reads in MiXCR, one entry per CDR3 protein. The repertoire holds roughly 180,000 distinct CDR3 sequences, with around 18% as singletons. Sequenced input: PBMCs or a T cell subset sorted from them (not recorded which). This clonotype originated in a man between 18 and 35 years old who had mild COVID-19 (a few samples of this study predate the infection). Cell type and time point are not known.

DNA for the CDR3: TGTGCCAGCAAACCGGGACTAGCGGGATCTTCACCCGGGGAGCTGTTTTTT. Translated: CASKPGLAGSSPGELFF. V gene TRBV7-2 combines with J gene TRBJ2-2, with TRBD2 matching over 13 bases. The CDR3 spans 17 residues. The germline V gene has CDR1 SGHTA and CDR2 FQGNSA. V lost 7 bases, J lost 6 bases, and 11 bases stayed unmatched.